This T cell receptor beta chain is drawn from a study of T-cell memory formation after mild COVID-19. About the research overall: TCR clusters were largely donor specific.

Researchers used 5'RACE with constant-segment primers to make TCR alpha and TCR beta cDNA libraries that carry sample barcodes and UMIs. TCRdb reprocessed the 5' RACE reads via MiXCR and lists one record per CDR3 protein. The sample contains 530,000 or so distinct CDR3 sequences, roughly 17% of which appear only once. In its sample, this clonotype was seen many times. Its specificity is unknown. Study conclusions and caveats: Researchers found some responding clones in pre-infection memory, a sign that cross-reactive memory joined.

The TCR comes from an adult woman who had mild COVID-19 (a few samples of this study predate the infection). Cell type and time point are not known. The sample consisted of PBMCs or a T cell subset sorted from them (not recorded which).

Here the CDR3 DNA reads TGCAGCGTTGCCGGGGGACCATCTACTGAGCAGTTCTTC. Amino acid sequence: CSVAGGPSTEQFF. V and J are TRBV29-1 and TRBJ2-1; a weak D match, TRBD2 (6 bases). The germline gives CDR1 SQVTM, CDR2 ANQGSEA. Trimming took 4 bases from V and 9 from J, leaving 16 bases between them. This CDR3 region has 13 residues.